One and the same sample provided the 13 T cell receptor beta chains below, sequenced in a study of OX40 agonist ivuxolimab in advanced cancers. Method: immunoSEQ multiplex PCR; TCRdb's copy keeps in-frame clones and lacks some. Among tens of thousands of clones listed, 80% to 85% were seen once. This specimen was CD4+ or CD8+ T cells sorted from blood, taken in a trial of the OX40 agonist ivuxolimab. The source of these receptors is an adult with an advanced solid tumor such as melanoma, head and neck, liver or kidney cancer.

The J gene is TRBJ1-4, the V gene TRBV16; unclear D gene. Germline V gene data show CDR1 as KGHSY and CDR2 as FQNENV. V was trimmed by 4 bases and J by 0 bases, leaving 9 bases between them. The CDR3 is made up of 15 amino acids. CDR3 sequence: CASSLTATTNEKLFF. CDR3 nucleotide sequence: TGTGCCAGCAGCCTTACGGCTACAACTAATGAAAAACTGTTTTTT.

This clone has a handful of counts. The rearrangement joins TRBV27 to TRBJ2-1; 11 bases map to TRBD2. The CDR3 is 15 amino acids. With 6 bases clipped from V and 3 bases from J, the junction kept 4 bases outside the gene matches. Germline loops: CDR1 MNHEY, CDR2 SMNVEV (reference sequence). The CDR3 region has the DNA TGTGCCAGCAGGCCCGGGACTAGCGGCTACAATGAGCAGTTCTTC. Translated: CASRPGTSGYNEQFF.

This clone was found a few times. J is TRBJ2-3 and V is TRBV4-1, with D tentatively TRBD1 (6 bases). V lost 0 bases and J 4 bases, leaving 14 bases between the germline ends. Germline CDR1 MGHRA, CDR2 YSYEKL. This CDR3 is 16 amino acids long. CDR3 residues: CASSQDVAGVADTQYF. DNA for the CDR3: TGCGCCAGCAGCCAAGATGTTGCAGGGGTTGCAGATACGCAGTATTTT.

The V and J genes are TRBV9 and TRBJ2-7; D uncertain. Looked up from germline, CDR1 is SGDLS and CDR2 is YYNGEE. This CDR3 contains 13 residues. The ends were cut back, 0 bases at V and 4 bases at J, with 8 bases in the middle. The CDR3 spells CASSVGPLYEQYF. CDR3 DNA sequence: TGTGCCAGCAGCGTAGGGCCTCTGTACGAGCAGTACTTC.

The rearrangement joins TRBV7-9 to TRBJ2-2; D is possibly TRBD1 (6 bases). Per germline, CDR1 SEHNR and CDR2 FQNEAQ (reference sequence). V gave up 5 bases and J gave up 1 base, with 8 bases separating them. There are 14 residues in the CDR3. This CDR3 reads CASSRGQNTGELFF. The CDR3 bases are TGTGCCAGCAGCCGGGGACAGAACACCGGGGAGCTGTTTTTT.

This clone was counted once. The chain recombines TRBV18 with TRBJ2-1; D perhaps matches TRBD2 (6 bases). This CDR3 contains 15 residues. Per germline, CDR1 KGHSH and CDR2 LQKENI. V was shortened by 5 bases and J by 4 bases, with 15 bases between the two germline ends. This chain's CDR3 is CASSTERVTYNEQFF. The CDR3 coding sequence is TGTGCCAGCTCAACAGAGCGGGTTACTTACAATGAGCAGTTCTTC.

The CDR3 spells CASSRSEGYGYTF. The CDR3 nucleotides are TGTGCCAGCAGTCGATCGGAAGGCTATGGCTACACCTTC. The genes are TRBV5-4 and TRBJ1-2; D remains unclear. Germline CDR1 is SGHNT and CDR2 is YYREEE (reference sequence). V dropped 5 bases and J dropped 4 bases, with 12 bases sitting between them. The CDR3 has 13 residues.

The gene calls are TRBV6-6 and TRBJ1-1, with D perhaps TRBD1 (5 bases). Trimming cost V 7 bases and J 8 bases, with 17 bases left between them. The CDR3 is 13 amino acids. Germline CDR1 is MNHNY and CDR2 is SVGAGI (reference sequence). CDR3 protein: CASTLGTAEEAFF. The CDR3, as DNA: TGTGCCAGCACCCTCGGGACCGCCGAGGAAGCTTTCTTT.

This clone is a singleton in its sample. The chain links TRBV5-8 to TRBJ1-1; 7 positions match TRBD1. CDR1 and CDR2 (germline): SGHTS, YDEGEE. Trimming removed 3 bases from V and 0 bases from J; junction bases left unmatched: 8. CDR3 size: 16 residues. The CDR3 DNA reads TGTGCCAGCAGCTGGGGGGTGACAGGGATGAACACTGAAGCTTTCTTT. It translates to CASSWGVTGMNTEAFF.

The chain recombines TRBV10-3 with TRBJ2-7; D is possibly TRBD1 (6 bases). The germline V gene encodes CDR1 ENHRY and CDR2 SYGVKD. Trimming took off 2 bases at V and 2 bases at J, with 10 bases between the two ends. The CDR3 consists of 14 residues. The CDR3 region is CAISEGPGAYEQYF. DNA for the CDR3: TGTGCCATCAGTGAGGGGCCAGGGGCCTACGAGCAGTACTTC.

The CDR3 DNA reads TGTGCCAGCAGTTGGGGCAGGGGATCCGGGGAGCTGTTTTTT. This sequence encodes CASSWGRGSGELFF. This chain links TRBV27 with TRBJ2-2; maybe TRBD1 (6 bases). The CDR3 covers 14 residues. Germline loops: CDR1 MNHEY, CDR2 SMNVEV (reference sequence). Deletions cut 4 bases from V and 6 bases from J, with 12 bases between.

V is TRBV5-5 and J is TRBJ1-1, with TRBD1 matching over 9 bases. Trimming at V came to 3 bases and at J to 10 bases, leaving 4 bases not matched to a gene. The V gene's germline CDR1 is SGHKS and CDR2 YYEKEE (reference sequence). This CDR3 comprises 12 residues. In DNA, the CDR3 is TGTGCCAGCAGCTGGGACAGGGTGGTAGCTTTCTTT. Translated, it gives CASSWDRVVAFF.

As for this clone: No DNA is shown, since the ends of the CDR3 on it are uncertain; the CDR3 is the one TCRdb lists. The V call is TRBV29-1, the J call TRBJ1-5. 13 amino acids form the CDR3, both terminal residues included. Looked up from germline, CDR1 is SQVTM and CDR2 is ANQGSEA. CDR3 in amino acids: CSVEGGAGGPSIF.